These T cell receptor beta chains were read from a single sample in a study of blood T cell repertoires in COVID-19. The repertoire was sequenced with immunoSEQ multiplex PCR; TCRdb's copy has only in-frame clones and lacks some. The sample records some 240,000 clones, roughly 87% being singletons. Sample: peripheral blood. The receptors stem from a man in his fifties or sixties who had recovered from COVID-19. CDR3s include the opening cysteine and the closing phenylalanine or tryptophan. A D gene is named only where the DNA matches it firmly. Clone size is given for some rows only: seen once, a few or many times, or a class if the clone is expanded.

CDR3nt | CDR3aa | abundance | j_gene | d_gene | v_gene
TGTGCCAGTGGTAGGGGGGGTGGTGGCGAAAAACTGTTTTTT | CASGRGGGGEKLFF | - | TRBJ1-4 | - | TRBV19
TGTGCCTGGAGTATAATGGACAGGTGGTGGGGCTACACCTTC | CAWSIMDRWWGYTF | - | TRBJ1-2 | TRBD1 | TRBV30
TGTGCCAGCAGTCCCCCGCGGGGACAGTTAGATGGCTACACCTTC | CASSPPRGQLDGYTF | - | TRBJ1-2 | TRBD1 | TRBV6-5
TGTGCCAGCAGCTTAGTAGGGACTGACACCGGGGAGCTGTTTTTT | CASSLVGTDTGELFF | - | TRBJ2-2 | - | TRBV11-2
TGTGCCAGCAGCCCGAGAAGGGGGCATGGTGAAAAACTGTTTTTT | CASSPRRGHGEKLFF | - | TRBJ1-4 | TRBD1 | TRBV5-6
TGTGCCATCAGTGTAGTAGCGGGGGATTCGGAGCAGTACTTC | CAISVVAGDSEQYF | - | TRBJ2-7 | TRBD2 | TRBV10-3
TGCGCCAGCAGCTTGGGAGGGGGCGAGCCCGGAAACACTGAAGCTTTCTTT | CASSLGGGEPGNTEAFF | - | TRBJ1-1 | TRBD1 | TRBV5-1
TGTGCCAGCAGAGCGGACAGGGGGCAAACTAATGAAAAACTGTTTTTT | CASRADRGQTNEKLFF | - | TRBJ1-4 | TRBD1 | TRBV25-1
TGTGCCAGCAGCTCAGGACAGGGGGCGCGACAGCCCCAGCATTTT | CASSSGQGARQPQHF | - | TRBJ1-5 | TRBD1 | TRBV7-9
TGCGCCAGCAGTGCCCTCGTCGGAGCTTTCTTT | CASSALVGAFF | - | TRBJ1-1 | - | TRBV10-2
TGTGCCAGCAGCTTACCCGGGGGTAGCACAGATACGCAGTATTTT | CASSLPGGSTDTQYF | - | TRBJ2-3 | - | TRBV5-8
TGTGCCAGTAGTAGGGACAGGGGAGAGACCCAGTACTTC | CASSRDRGETQYF | - | TRBJ2-5 | TRBD1 | TRBV19
TGTGCCAGCAGCCGGGTCCACAAAGCGGATACGCAGTATTTT | CASSRVHKADTQYF | - | TRBJ2-3 | - | TRBV5-6
TGTGCCAGCAGCCAAGATGCAGGGGGCAAGTATGGCTACACCTTC | CASSQDAGGKYGYTF | few | TRBJ1-2 | TRBD1 | TRBV4-2
TGCGCCAGCAGCTTAGCGGGGGGGCAAGAGACCCAGTACTTC | CASSLAGGQETQYF | - | TRBJ2-5 | TRBD2 | TRBV5-1
TGTGCCAGCAGTCCCGGGACAGCCGCCTCCCATGAGCAGTTCTTC | CASSPGTAASHEQFF | - | TRBJ2-1 | TRBD1 | TRBV2
TGTGCCTGGAGTGTACCCCCCCCTAGCGGGGGGGCCGGGGAGCTGTTTTTT | CAWSVPPPSGGAGELFF | - | TRBJ2-2 | TRBD2 | TRBV30
TGTGCCACCAGTGACCCCGGGGCAGGGGTTGACGAGCAGTACTTC | CATSDPGAGVDEQYF | many | TRBJ2-7 | - | TRBV24-1
TGTGCCAGCTCACCACCGGGCGCGTTAACAGGGTTACTAGGAAACACCATATATTTT | CASSPPGALTGLLGNTIYF | - | TRBJ1-3 | - | TRBV18
TGTGCCAGTAGTATCCCCGACAGGATGAGCACAGATACGCAGTATTTT | CASSIPDRMSTDTQYF | - | TRBJ2-3 | - | TRBV19
TGTGCCAGCAGCTTGTTCTCAGGGGGCCTCGAGACCCAGTACTTC | CASSLFSGGLETQYF | - | TRBJ2-5 | TRBD1 | TRBV5-4
TGTGCCACCTCTTCGGTGGCCTACAATGAGCAGTTCTTC | CATSSVAYNEQFF | - | TRBJ2-1 | - | TRBV10-3
TGTGCCAGTAGTACGGGGTTCACCGGGGAGCTGTTTTTT | CASSTGFTGELFF | - | TRBJ2-2 | - | TRBV19
TGTGCCAGCAGTTCAGGGACTAGCGGGGGTGCCCATGAGCAGTTCTTC | CASSSGTSGGAHEQFF | - | TRBJ2-1 | TRBD2 | TRBV2
TGTGCCAGTAGCCCGACAGGGGTTACAAATCAGCCCCAGCATTTT | CASSPTGVTNQPQHF | few | TRBJ1-5 | TRBD1 | TRBV19
TGCGCCAGCACACCCGGGGGGTACGAGCAGTACTTC | CASTPGGYEQYF | - | TRBJ2-7 | TRBD2 | TRBV5-1
TGTGCCAGTACTACGGCTGGAAACACCATATATTTT | CASTTAGNTIYF | - | TRBJ1-3 | - | TRBV19
TGTGCCAGCAGCGTAGAAGGTACAGGCCTCTTTCCCCTCCACTTT | CASSVEGTGLFPLHF | - | TRBJ1-6 | - | TRBV9
TGCGCCAGCAGCTTAATCGGCAGGGCAAATGAGCAGTTCTTC | CASSLIGRANEQFF | - | TRBJ2-1 | - | TRBV5-1
TGTGCCAGCAGCAAAGCGCTATTATACAATGAGCAGTTCTTC | CASSKALLYNEQFF | - | TRBJ2-1 | - | TRBV21-1
TGTGCCAGCAGCCAAGCGGGAAGCCTTTCGGAGCTGTTTTTT | CASSQAGSLSELFF | - | TRBJ2-2 | - | TRBV3-1/TRBV3-2
TGTGCCAGCAAGGGGGACACTAGGAATTCACCCCTCCACTTT | CASKGDTRNSPLHF | - | TRBJ1-6 | - | TRBV2
TGTGCCAGCAGCGTCAGGGTCACTAATTCACCCCTCCACTTT | CASSVRVTNSPLHF | - | TRBJ1-6 | - | TRBV5-4
TGTGCCAGCAGTCCGGGACAGCCCTCTAATGAAAAACTGTTTTTT | CASSPGQPSNEKLFF | - | TRBJ1-4 | TRBD1 | TRBV28
TGTGCCAGCAGCCAACCGACTAGCGGGGGGGGCAGTATGCGTACAGATACGCAGTATTTT | CASSQPTSGGGSMRTDTQYF | - | TRBJ2-3 | TRBD2 | TRBV4-2
TGCGCCAGCAGCTTAAGGGGCGGGGAGCTGTTTTTT | CASSLRGGELFF | - | TRBJ2-2 | - | TRBV5-1
TGCAGTGCTAGTTGGTCGGGGGGGGCCACAGATACGCAGTATTTT | CSASWSGGATDTQYF | - | TRBJ2-3 | TRBD2 | TRBV20-1
TGTGCCAGCAGAATGACAGGGGTAGTCGGTGGCTACACCTTC | CASRMTGVVGGYTF | - | TRBJ1-2 | TRBD1 | TRBV2
TGTGCCAGCAGCCTCAGGGTCTTC | CASSLRVF | - | TRBJ2-1 | - | TRBV5-8
TGTGCCAGCTCACGATCCGGGACTAGCGGGGGAAGCTCCTACGAGCAGTACTTC | CASSRSGTSGGSSYEQYF | - | TRBJ2-7 | TRBD2 | TRBV18
TGTGCCACCAGCAGAGAGGGGGGACAGGGTAACATTCAGTACTTC | CATSREGGQGNIQYF | - | TRBJ2-4 | TRBD1 | TRBV15